Reported below is one T cell receptor (beta chain). Its antigen is unknown. Some clones are missing from TCRdb's copy, which holds only in-frame ones; the method was immunoSEQ multiplex PCR. The data contain 45,000 or so clones, 82% of them singletons. These data belong to a study of T cell clonotyping in hematopoietic cell transplantation. This sample's time point: recipient sample about 28 days before transplant, after cytoreduction. Regarding the study as a whole: Recipient TCR diversity dropped after transplant; expanded clonotypes rose from day 30 to 180.

This CDR3 contains 18 residues. Germline-derived CDR1 and CDR2 are GTSNPN and SVGIG (reference sequence). Trimming left V 3 bases short and J 0 bases short, with 18 bases between. V gene TRBV30 combines with J gene TRBJ1-6; the D gene is possibly TRBD1 (5 bases). Material: peripheral blood mononuclear cells, obtained before stem cell transplant. The receptor was derived from a man aged 60 to 75 with myelodysplastic syndrome. Some clones in this sample may be carry-over from other donors' samples. CDR3 amino acids: CAWRRGTYQDSYNSPLHF. CDR3 sequence (DNA): TGTGCCTGGAGAAGAGGGACTTACCAAGACTCCTATAATTCACCCCTCCACTTT.